The 28 T cell receptor beta chains in this list originate from one sample, sequenced in a study of blood T cell repertoires in COVID-19. Here immunoSEQ multiplex PCR was the method, and the copy in TCRdb shows in-frame clones only, minus some. The sample includes 40,000 to 45,000 clones, around nine tenths of them seen just once. Sequencing input: peripheral blood. These receptors originate from a man in his forties or fifties with COVID-19, enrolled during active disease.

CDR3 nucleotides: TGTGCCAGTAGTACCGTCCGGGACAGGGATGTGGGCTATGGCTACACCTTC. This gives the protein CASSTVRDRDVGYGYTF. V is TRBV19 and J is TRBJ1-2; 9 bases agree with TRBD1. The CDR3 runs to 17 residues. Germline trimming cut 4 bases from V and 4 bases from J; bases unmatched to any gene: 13. Germline lookup yields CDR1 LNHDA and CDR2 SQIVND (reference sequence).

V gene TRBV10-3 combines with J gene TRBJ1-3; no clear D gene. Trimming cost V 4 bases and J 8 bases, with 12 bases left between them. This CDR3 is built from 13 residues. Germline assignment: CDR1 ENHRY and CDR2 SYGVKD. The CDR3 DNA follows: TGTGCCATCAGTGGCGCCTCCCGAGACACCATATATTTT. Translation gives CAISGASRDTIYF.

The genes are TRBV3-1 (or the pseudogene TRBV3-2) and TRBJ1-2; D gene uncertain. Germline loops: CDR1 LGHDT, CDR2 YNNKEL (reference sequence). Trimming cost V 3 bases and J 4 bases, with 12 bases left between them. The CDR3 extends over 14 amino acids. The CDR3 region is CASSHPLGSYGYTF. As DNA, the CDR3 is TGTGCCAGCAGCCATCCCTTGGGGAGCTATGGCTACACCTTC.

This chain connects TRBV6-1 to TRBJ1-5, with D perhaps TRBD1 (6 bases). Germline CDR1 MNHNS, CDR2 SASEGT. Trimming shortened V by 3 bases and J by 4 bases, and 7 bases separated the two germline ends. This CDR3 is 13 amino acids long. The CDR3 sequence is CASSEGANQPQHF. The DNA of the CDR3 is TGTGCCAGCAGTGAGGGGGCGAATCAGCCCCAGCATTTT.

The chain combines TRBV5-6 with TRBJ1-2; no clear D gene. This CDR3 spans 16 amino acids. CDR1 and CDR2 (germline): SGHDT, YYEEEE. V was shortened by 1 base and J by 5 bases, with 18 bases between the two germline ends. The CDR3 here is CASSLRVGDALYGYTF. The CDR3 nucleotides read TGTGCCAGCAGCTTGAGGGTCGGGGATGCCTTGTATGGCTACACCTTC.

This rearrangement joins TRBV25-1 to TRBJ1-4; D gene unclear. The CDR3 spans 14 residues. Germline V gene lookup returns CDR1 MGHDK and CDR2 SYGVNS. V lost 4 bases to trimming and J lost 5 bases, with 11 bases between them. CDR3 bases: TGTGCCAGCAGTGCCTCCGGGAAAAATGAAAAACTGTTTTTT. Translated: CASSASGKNEKLFF.

The chain recombines TRBV19 with TRBJ1-6, with no clear D. The germline V gene encodes CDR1 LNHDA and CDR2 SQIVND (reference sequence). The CDR3 has 12 amino acids. V lost 6 bases, J lost 8 bases, and 8 bases lay in between. As DNA, the CDR3 is TGTGCCAGTAGCTTTTCCGATTCACCCCTCCACTTT. Its protein is CASSFSDSPLHF.

This chain connects TRBV3-1 (or the pseudogene TRBV3-2) to TRBJ1-4, with 8 bases lining up with TRBD1. This CDR3 region has 15 residues. CDR1 is LGHDT and CDR2 is YNNKEL in the germline V gene (reference sequence). V dropped 3 bases and J dropped 0; count of bases not matched to a gene: 0. CDR3 nucleotide sequence: TGTGCCAGCAGCCAGACAGGGGCAACTAATGAAAAACTGTTTTTT. This gives the protein CASSQTGATNEKLFF.

The chain couples TRBV19 to TRBJ1-6, with 9 nucleotides matching TRBD1. The CDR3 contains 16 residues. Germline lookup yields CDR1 LNHDA and CDR2 SQIVND (reference sequence). V lost 3 bases, J lost 9 bases, and 9 bases stayed unmatched. Here the CDR3 DNA reads TGTGCCAGTAGTATCAGCAACAGGGGGCTTGGTTCACCCCTCCACTTT. Translated, it gives CASSISNRGLGSPLHF. Full variable domain (missing parts from reference TRBV19 and TRBJ1-6): DGGITQSPKYLFRKEGQNVTLSCEQNLNHDAMYWYRQDPGQGLRLIYYSQIVNDFQKGDIAEGYSVSREKKESFPLTVTSAQKNPTAFYLCASSISNRGLGSPLHFGNGTRLTVT.

The chain carries TRBV27 and TRBJ2-1; 8 bases map to TRBD1. The CDR3 contains 14 residues. V gave up 6 bases and J gave up 4 bases; unmatched junction bases: 5. Germline loops: CDR1 MNHEY, CDR2 SMNVEV (reference sequence). The CDR3 is CASSPDRAYNEQFF. In DNA form, the CDR3 reads TGTGCCAGCAGCCCGGACAGGGCTTACAATGAGCAGTTCTTC.

The rearrangement uses TRBV9 and TRBJ2-5, with a tentative D call TRBD2 (7 bases). V was trimmed by 1 base and J by 4 bases, leaving 11 bases between them. In germline, CDR1 is SGDLS, CDR2 YYNGEE. The CDR3 consists of 14 residues. The CDR3 sequence is CASSVWEGGETQYF. The CDR3 DNA sequence: TGTGCCAGCAGCGTATGGGAGGGGGGAGAGACCCAGTACTTC.

This chain connects TRBV10-3 to TRBJ1-1; possibly TRBD1 for D (5 bases). The V gene lost 9 bases and the J gene lost 1 base, with 6 bases spanning the gap. The CDR3 loop spans 11 amino acids. CDR1 is ENHRY and CDR2 is SYGVKD in the germline V gene. The CDR3 protein is CAIGQNTEAFF. The CDR3 region has the DNA TGTGCCATTGGACAGAACACTGAAGCTTTCTTT.

J is TRBJ2-7 and V is TRBV15; D unresolved. From germline, CDR1 is LNHNV and CDR2 YYDKDF (reference sequence). The CDR3 totals 15 residues. V shed 5 bases and J shed 2 bases, with 16 bases lying between them. CDR3 loop: CATSPLGTNPYEQYF. Written as DNA, the CDR3 is TGTGCCACCAGCCCCCTGGGTACTAACCCCTACGAGCAGTACTTC. The full variable domain, completed using reference TRBV15 and TRBJ2-7, is DAMVIQNPRYQVTQFGKPVTLSCSQTLNHNVMYWYQQKSSQAPKLLFHYYDKDFNNEADTPDNFQSRRPNTSFCFLDIRSPGLGDTAMYLCATSPLGTNPYEQYFGPGTRLTVT.

This clone was found a few times. The V call is TRBV5-1, the J call TRBJ2-1, with TRBD2 matching over 8 bases. J gave up 5 bases and V 5 bases, and 9 bases lay outside the gene matches. Germline assignment: CDR1 SGHRS and CDR2 YFSETQ. The CDR3 totals 15 residues. CDR3 sequence: CASRFGGARDNEQFF. Here the CDR3 DNA reads TGCGCCAGCAGGTTCGGGGGGGCGAGGGACAATGAGCAGTTCTTC.

The genes are TRBV2 and TRBJ2-3, with D possibly being TRBD2 (6 bases). Germline V CDR1 and CDR2: SNHLY, FYNNEI. The CDR3 is 15 amino acids. V gave up 6 bases and J gave up 4 bases, with 17 bases separating them. The CDR3 reads CASSAGPPGADTQYF. CDR3 coding DNA: TGTGCCAGCAGCGCAGGGCCTCCGGGGGCAGATACGCAGTATTTT.

This clone is a singleton in its sample. The J gene is TRBJ2-1, the V gene TRBV11-3, with D possibly being TRBD1 (5 bases). This CDR3 has 15 amino acids. Trimming pared 5 bases from V and 3 bases from J, leaving 14 bases between. The V gene's germline CDR1 is SGHNT and CDR2 YENEEA. CDR3 sequence (DNA): TGTGCCAGCAGCCCAAGACAGCTTAACTACAATGAGCAGTTCTTC. This translates into CASSPRQLNYNEQFF.

The chain links TRBV7-8 to TRBJ2-5, with 12 bases fitting TRBD2. Germline CDR1 reads SGHVS; CDR2 reads FQNEAQ. The CDR3 is made up of 17 amino acids. V lost 3 bases and J lost 4; bases outside the gene matches: 9. The CDR3 DNA reads TGTGCCAGCAGCTTTTCTACCCCGGGACTAGCGGGAGAGACCCAGTACTTC. It yields the protein CASSFSTPGLAGETQYF.

This clone came up a few times. The chain has TRBV2 and TRBJ2-5; D remains unclear. Trimming removed 7 bases at V and 4 bases at J, with 13 bases between. This CDR3 comprises 13 residues. Germline assignment: CDR1 SNHLY and CDR2 FYNNEI. CDR3: CASMRLVRETQYF. CDR3 nucleotide sequence: TGTGCCAGCATGCGTCTAGTTCGAGAGACCCAGTACTTC.

The V and J genes are TRBV6-6 and TRBJ2-3; D might be TRBD2 (5 bases). Germline V CDR1 and CDR2: MNHNY, SVGAGI (reference sequence). Trimming shortened V by 5 bases and J by 1 base, and 7 bases separated the two germline ends. The CDR3 loop spans 13 amino acids. In DNA form, the CDR3 reads TGTGCCAGCAGTGGACTGGGCACAGATACGCAGTATTTT. This codes for CASSGLGTDTQYF.

The chain links TRBV5-1 to TRBJ2-4, with 7 bases matching TRBD1. Trimming took 3 bases from V and 9 from J; bases not matched to a gene: 9. The CDR3 length is 14 residues. In germline, CDR1 is SGHRS, CDR2 YFSETQ. This CDR3 is CASSSTTGVVIQYF. In DNA, the CDR3 is TGCGCCAGCAGCTCAACCACAGGGGTGGTCATTCAGTACTTC.

The CDR3 loop reads CASGWAGLAPYNEQFF. The CDR3 DNA reads TGTGCCAGCGGTTGGGCGGGACTAGCGCCTTACAATGAGCAGTTCTTC. V is TRBV2 and J is TRBJ2-1; TRBD2 matches 10 bases. CDR1 and CDR2 (germline): SNHLY, FYNNEI. The CDR3 sequence is 16 residues long. With 8 bases clipped from V and 4 bases from J, the junction kept 11 bases outside the gene matches.

The chain links TRBV3-1 (or the pseudogene TRBV3-2) to TRBJ2-5, with 8 bases fitting TRBD2. V was pared by 3 bases and J by 5 bases, with 11 bases of the junction left unmatched. This CDR3 is built from 16 residues. The V gene's germline CDR1 is LGHDT and CDR2 YNNKEL (reference sequence). As DNA, the CDR3 is TGTGCCAGCAGCCATCTCCGGGCGGGGGGAAACGAGACCCAGTACTTC. The encoded protein is CASSHLRAGGNETQYF.

The chain has TRBV3-1 (or the pseudogene TRBV3-2) and TRBJ2-7; 8 nucleotides align to TRBD1. This CDR3 is built from 16 residues. V lost 2 bases and J lost 5; bases outside the gene matches: 11. From germline, CDR1 is LGHDT and CDR2 YNNKEL (reference sequence). The DNA of the CDR3 is TGTGCCAGCAGCCAAACAATTCGACAGGGGTTCAACGAGCAGTACTTC. Translated, it gives CASSQTIRQGFNEQYF.

The chain joins TRBV28 to TRBJ1-1; the D is unclear. The CDR3 loop spans 11 amino acids. CDR1 and CDR2 (germline): MDHEN, SYDVKM. Trimming pared 3 bases from V and 8 bases from J, leaving 7 bases between. CDR3 in amino acids: CASSLGPEAFF. CDR3 DNA sequence: TGTGCCAGCAGTTTGGGCCCGGAAGCTTTCTTT.

The chain employs TRBV7-6 and TRBJ1-3, with D maybe TRBD1 (6 bases). This CDR3 has 17 amino acids. V was cut by 1 base and J by 0 bases, with 13 bases left in between. Germline loops: CDR1 SGHVS, CDR2 FNYEAQ. CDR3 in DNA: TGTGCCAGCAGCTTAGGGGTAGGACAGAGCTCTGGAAACACCATATATTTT. Translation: CASSLGVGQSSGNTIYF.

The chain uses TRBV6-6 and TRBJ1-5, with 8 bases fitting TRBD1. The junction had 4 bases not matched to a gene; V was cut back by 7 bases and J by 2 bases. Germline V gene data show CDR1 as MNHNY and CDR2 as SVGAGI (reference sequence). The CDR3 contains 14 residues. CDR3 nucleotide sequence: TGTGCCAGCACCAGGGGGCAGGGCAATCAGCCCCAGCATTTT. Amino acids: CASTRGQGNQPQHF.

The chain couples TRBV25-1 to TRBJ1-2; perhaps TRBD1 as D (6 bases). In germline, CDR1 is MGHDK, CDR2 SYGVNS. V lost 3 bases and J lost 4, with 9 bases in between. The length of the CDR3 is 13 residues. The CDR3 here is CASSDFRGYGYTF. The CDR3 DNA is TGTGCCAGCAGTGATTTCAGGGGCTATGGCTACACCTTC.

This clone was seen once. The rearrangement joins TRBV29-1 to TRBJ2-4; 10 nucleotides match TRBD1. Germline V gene data show CDR1 as SQVTM and CDR2 as ANQGSEA. The trim removed 0 bases at V and 1 base at J, leaving 9 bases unmatched. The CDR3 length is 18 residues. This CDR3 reads CSVEDRGQGRGAKNIQYF. CDR3 coding DNA: TGCAGCGTTGAAGATCGGGGACAGGGGAGAGGTGCCAAAAACATTCAGTACTTC.